One and the same sample provided the 20 T cell receptor beta chains below, sequenced in a study of PD-L1 blockade in urothelial cancer (TCRdb year 2017). Library preparation was by the immunoSEQ multiplex PCR assay. TCRdb stores this immuneACCESS table with in-frame sequences only. Part of the clones is absent; in the studies checked, under half of the shortfall reflects unresolved V genes, and no reason is known for the rest. This sample is represented by 45,000 to 50,000 clones; about 87% of them were singletons. The leading ten clones occupy roughly 3.9% of the sample. The sequenced sample was PBMCs, obtained around atezolizumab (anti-PD-L1) treatment. These receptors came from an elderly man with urothelial cancer.

This clone was picked up one time. The chain combines TRBV5-1 with TRBJ2-6, with a weak D call TRBD1 (6 bases). Trimming took 4 bases from V and 2 from J, leaving 10 bases between them. The germline CDR1 and CDR2 sequences are SGHRS and YFSETQ. This CDR3 contains 15 residues. The CDR3 is CASSPGHAGANVLTF. The CDR3, as DNA: TGCGCCAGCAGCCCGGGACACGCTGGGGCCAACGTCCTGACTTTC.

The chain recombines TRBV10-3 with TRBJ1-1; D gene ambiguous. Trimming took off 4 bases at V and 2 bases at J, with 8 bases between the two ends. This CDR3 has 13 amino acids. The germline CDR1 and CDR2 sequences are ENHRY and SYGVKD. In DNA, the CDR3 is TGTGCCATCAGTGCAGGTCCTAACACTGAAGCTTTCTTT. This translates into CAISAGPNTEAFF.

Here the CDR3 reads CASSLRQGLGQPQHF. Written as DNA, the CDR3 is TGTGCCAGTAGTTTACGACAGGGATTGGGTCAGCCCCAGCATTTT. V usage is TRBV19 and J usage is TRBJ1-5, with TRBD1 matching over 7 bases. Looked up from germline, CDR1 is LNHDA and CDR2 is SQIVND (reference sequence). CDR3 length: 15 residues. Unmatched junction bases numbered 10, after V lost 5 bases and J lost 6 bases.

The chain employs TRBV4-1 and TRBJ1-5; TRBD1 matches 7 bases. The CDR3 contains 14 residues. Losses at the gene ends were 4 bases for V and 3 bases for J; bases not matched to a gene: 3. Germline V CDR1 and CDR2: MGHRA, YSYEKL. CDR3 amino acids: CASSPGTDNQPQHF. The DNA for the CDR3 is TGCGCCAGCAGCCCCGGGACAGACAATCAGCCCCAGCATTTT.

The chain employs TRBV19 and TRBJ1-1; D is unclear. Trimming left V 3 bases short and J 4 bases short, with 12 bases between. The CDR3 is made up of 14 amino acids. CDR1 and CDR2 (germline): LNHDA, SQIVND (reference sequence). CDR3 protein: CASSMSQQSTEAFF. The CDR3 bases are TGTGCCAGTAGTATGTCCCAACAGAGCACTGAAGCTTTCTTT.

This chain uses TRBV6-5 with TRBJ2-1; TRBD1 matches 7 bases. Germline lookup yields CDR1 MNHEY and CDR2 SVGAGI. V was pared by 10 bases and J by 2 bases, with 8 bases of the junction left unmatched. The CDR3 length is 14 residues. The CDR3 region has the DNA TGTGCCACAGCCCCCACAGGGGCCTACAATGAGCAGTTCTTC. Translating gives CATAPTGAYNEQFF.

This chain uses TRBV29-1 with TRBJ2-3; no reliable D call. Germline-derived CDR1 and CDR2 are SQVTM and ANQGSEA. Trimming took 6 bases from V and 3 from J, leaving 7 bases between them. The length of the CDR3 is 11 residues. CDR3 sequence reads: CSVLPTDTQYF. The CDR3 DNA is TGCAGCGTCCTTCCTACAGATACGCAGTATTTT.

V gene TRBV9 combines with J gene TRBJ2-4; a possible D gene is TRBD2 (5 bases). This CDR3 region has 14 residues. CDR1 and CDR2 from the germline V gene are SGDLS and YYNGEE. Trimming removed 1 base at V and 8 bases at J, with 13 bases between. The CDR3 reads CASSVMPEGDIQYF. In nucleotides, the CDR3 is TGTGCCAGCAGCGTAATGCCAGAGGGTGACATTCAGTACTTC.

The V and J genes are TRBV6-1 and TRBJ2-7; weak D call: TRBD2 (5 bases). Germline loops: CDR1 MNHNS, CDR2 SASEGT. Trimming pared 2 bases from V and 6 bases from J, leaving 11 bases between. The CDR3 extends over 13 amino acids. Written as DNA, the CDR3 is TGTGCCAGCAGTGAACCGACTATCGGCGAGCAGTACTTC. It specifies CASSEPTIGEQYF.

The chain is built from TRBV6-1 and TRBJ2-7; 9 nucleotides match TRBD2. CDR1 is MNHNS, CDR2 SASEGT, per germline. V shed 3 bases, J shed 5 bases, and the junction held 5 bases outside the gene matches. The CDR3 is 14 amino acids. The CDR3 region has the DNA TGTGCCAGCAGTGAGGCGGGAGGGACCAACGAGCAGTACTTC. It specifies CASSEAGGTNEQYF.

The rearrangement joins TRBV5-1 to TRBJ2-1, with 7 bases fitting TRBD2. The CDR3 contains 14 residues. Looked up from germline, CDR1 is SGHRS and CDR2 is YFSETQ. V shed 4 bases, J shed 5 bases, and the junction held 6 bases outside the gene matches. CDR3 protein: CASSMVGGDNEQFF. The CDR3 DNA follows: TGCGCCAGCAGCATGGTGGGAGGGGACAATGAGCAGTTCTTC.

The chain employs TRBV2 and TRBJ2-1, with no clear D. CDR3 length: 12 residues. CDR1 is SNHLY, CDR2 FYNNEI, per germline. The V end lost 3 bases, the J end lost 4 bases, and 4 bases lay between the germline ends. The CDR3 DNA reads as TGTGCCAGCAGTGACTATTACAATGAGCAGTTCTTC. It specifies CASSDYYNEQFF. The variable domain in full, completed from reference TRBV2 and TRBJ2-1, reads EPEVTQTPSHQVTQMGQEVILRCVPISNHLYFYWYRQILGQKVEFLVSFYNNEISEKSEIFDDQFSVERPDGSNFTLKIRSTKLEDSAMYFCASSDYYNEQFFGPGTRLTVL.

The V call is TRBV27, the J call TRBJ1-1; D perhaps matches TRBD1 (5 bases). This CDR3 region has 14 residues. Germline V CDR1 and CDR2: MNHEY, SMNVEV (reference sequence). Trimming cost V 1 base and J 3 bases, with 9 bases left between them. The chain's CDR3 is CASSLLRGDTEAFF. The CDR3 region has the DNA TGTGCCAGCAGTTTATTAAGGGGTGACACTGAAGCTTTCTTT.

The sample holds one count of this clone. This chain uses TRBV7-6 with TRBJ2-3; 11 nucleotides align to TRBD2. The CDR3 totals 18 residues. Germline values: CDR1 SGHVS, CDR2 FNYEAQ. V shed 1 base and J 3 bases; nucleotides not matched to a gene: 9. The CDR3 spells CASSLEGISGRGTDTQYF. CDR3 bases: TGTGCCAGCAGCTTAGAGGGAATTAGCGGGAGGGGTACAGATACGCAGTATTTT.

The rearrangement links TRBV7-6 to TRBJ2-7; D gene uncertain. CDR1 is SGHVS, CDR2 FNYEAQ, per germline. CDR3 length: 14 amino acids. Trimming removed 5 bases from V and 3 bases from J, with 14 bases in between. CDR3 loop: CASSPSNLGYEQYF. Written as DNA, the CDR3 is TGTGCCAGCAGCCCGTCAAATCTAGGCTACGAGCAGTACTTC.

The chain links TRBV4-3 to TRBJ2-7, with 7 bases that match TRBD1. The CDR3 spans 15 residues. V gave up 0 bases and J gave up 3 bases; unmatched junction bases: 5. In germline, CDR1 is LGHNA, CDR2 YSLEER. This chain's CDR3 is CASSQEGRGYYEQYF. The CDR3 nucleotides read TGCGCCAGCAGCCAAGAGGGCAGGGGGTACTACGAGCAGTACTTC.

This sequence joins TRBV19 and TRBJ1-5; D gene unclear. Germline V gene lookup returns CDR1 LNHDA and CDR2 SQIVND (reference sequence). CDR3 length: 14 residues. Between the trimmed V and J ends, which lost 5 bases and 7 bases, there was a span of 15 bases. CDR3 DNA: TGTGCCAGTAGTCCTCCCGGGGTTAGGCAGCCCCAGCATTTT. This sequence encodes CASSPPGVRQPQHF.

The V gene is TRBV7-2, the J gene TRBJ1-3; D is undetermined. Germline V gene lookup returns CDR1 SGHTA and CDR2 FQGNSA. The CDR3 extends over 16 amino acids. V lost 2 bases and J lost 0, with 11 bases in between. The CDR3 DNA is TGTGCCAGCAGCTTATGGCGGGCCCTCTCTGGAAACACCATATATTTT. Translated: CASSLWRALSGNTIYF.

The CDR3 DNA reads as TGTGCCAGCAGTGGGGAGACAGGGGGCGGGAAGCCCCAGCATTTT. Protein: CASSGETGGGKPQHF. V is TRBV27 and J is TRBJ1-5; the match to TRBD1 covers 10 bases. Germline V gene data show CDR1 as MNHEY and CDR2 as SMNVEV (reference sequence). The CDR3 is 15 residues long. The ends lost 5 bases at V and 8 bases at J; junction bases unmatched: 9.

The rearrangement joins TRBV5-6 to TRBJ1-5; TRBD1 agrees at 7 bases. Germline assignment: CDR1 SGHDT and CDR2 YYEEEE. This CDR3 has 17 amino acids. V was pared by 4 bases and J by 0 bases, with 10 bases of the junction left unmatched. The CDR3 bases are TGTGCCAGCAGCCGAGGGACAGCCGATTATAGCAATCAGCCCCAGCATTTT. It specifies CASSRGTADYSNQPQHF.